These 24 T cell receptor beta chains were all obtained from the same sample, sequenced in a study of blood T cell repertoires in COVID-19. TCRdb keeps only in-frame clones here, not all; method: immunoSEQ multiplex PCR. The sample lists 260,000 or so clones, 88% occurring once. The specimen was PBMCs or T cells enriched from blood (not recorded which). The receptors here all came from a woman in her 40s with acute COVID-19.

The chain combines TRBV5-1 with TRBJ2-5, with 8 bases lining up with TRBD1. Germline loops: CDR1 SGHRS, CDR2 YFSETQ. V lost 1 base and J lost 5; bases outside the gene matches: 7. This CDR3 has 15 amino acids. CDR3 in DNA: TGCGCCAGCAGCTTGACCATGACAGGGGAGGAGACCCAGTACTTC. Translating gives CASSLTMTGEETQYF.

This rearrangement joins TRBV19 to TRBJ1-1; D unclear. CDR1 and CDR2 (germline): LNHDA, SQIVND (reference sequence). Between the trimmed V and J ends, which lost 6 bases and 1 base, there was a span of 6 bases. This CDR3 comprises 12 residues. The CDR3 DNA sequence: TGTGCCAGTAGAGAGAGGAACACTGAAGCTTTCTTT. This encodes CASRERNTEAFF.

This chain joins TRBV6-6 and TRBJ2-5; 11 bases map to TRBD1. The V gene end was trimmed by 6 bases and the J gene end by 4 bases; junction bases not matched to a gene: 7. Germline V lookup: CDR1 MNHNY, CDR2 SVGAGI (reference sequence). CDR3 size: 15 residues. CDR3 sequence reads: CASSLPGTGGETQYF. In DNA, the CDR3 is TGTGCCAGCAGCTTACCAGGGACAGGGGGAGAGACCCAGTACTTC.

CDR3 coding DNA: TGTGCCAGCAGCTTACTGCGGGGGGCTCGTTTTCGGGAGACCCAGTACTTC. Translating it yields CASSLLRGARFRETQYF. The chain is built from TRBV7-2 and TRBJ2-5; 8 bases are shared with TRBD2. The CDR3 runs to 17 residues. The germline V gene encodes CDR1 SGHTA and CDR2 FQGNSA. V trimming: 2 bases; J trimming: 5 bases; junction bases outside the gene matches: 13.

The gene calls are TRBV9 and TRBJ2-2; 10 nucleotides align to TRBD2. The CDR3 runs to 15 residues. CDR1 is SGDLS and CDR2 is YYNGEE in the germline V gene. The trim removed 3 bases at V and 6 bases at J, leaving 5 bases unmatched. The CDR3 here is CASSGTSGLPGELFF. As DNA, the CDR3 is TGTGCCAGCAGCGGGACTAGCGGTCTCCCCGGGGAGCTGTTTTTT.

This clone was counted only a few times. The rearrangement links TRBV2 to TRBJ2-7; a possible D gene is TRBD1 (6 bases). CDR1 and CDR2 from the germline V gene are SNHLY and FYNNEI. The CDR3 length is 12 residues. V was trimmed by 8 bases and J by 3 bases, leaving 11 bases between them. This CDR3 reads CASGIQGYEQYF. The DNA for the CDR3 is TGTGCCAGCGGGATACAGGGCTACGAGCAGTACTTC.

This clone came up once. V gene TRBV10-3 combines with J gene TRBJ2-5; TRBD1 agrees at 8 bases. Germline V gene data show CDR1 as ENHRY and CDR2 as SYGVKD. The J segment lost 2 bases and the V segment lost 6 bases, leaving 5 bases of the junction unmatched. The length of the CDR3 is 14 residues. CDR3 in amino acids: CAIRDRATQETQYF. CDR3 nucleotides: TGTGCCATCAGGGACAGGGCGACACAAGAGACCCAGTACTTC.

The V and J genes are TRBV5-1 and TRBJ2-2; 13 positions agree with TRBD2. The V gene's germline CDR1 is SGHRS and CDR2 YFSETQ. Losses at the gene ends were 0 bases for V and 5 bases for J; bases not matched to a gene: 16. CDR3 length: 21 amino acids. CDR3 nucleotides: TGCGCCAGCAGCTTGGTCCCCGGGACTAGCGGGAAACACGGGAAGACCGGGGAGCTGTTTTTT. Amino acids: CASSLVPGTSGKHGKTGELFF.

The chain links TRBV11-2 to TRBJ1-2; D is unresolved. The CDR3 totals 15 residues. Trimming stripped 1 base from V and 1 base from J, with 10 bases between. Germline V gives CDR1 SGHAT, CDR2 FQNNGV. For the CDR3, the DNA is TGTGCCAGCAGCTTAGGGTTAGGGAGTAACTATGGCTACACCTTC. Translated: CASSLGLGSNYGYTF. Full variable domain (rest looked up from reference TRBV11-2 and TRBJ1-2): EAGVAQSPRYKIIEKRQSVAFWCNPISGHATLYWYQQILGQGPKLLIQFQNNGVVDDSQLPKDRFSAERLKGVDSTLKIQPAKLEDSAVYLCASSLGLGSNYGYTFGSGTRLTVV.

The J gene is TRBJ1-2, the V gene TRBV29-1, with 9 bases identical to TRBD1. CDR1 and CDR2 from the germline V gene are SQVTM and ANQGSEA. J lost 7 bases, V lost 7 bases, and 10 bases had no gene match. The CDR3 spans 13 residues. The CDR3, as DNA: TGCAGCGCCCAGGGACAGGGATTTGCTGGCTACACCTTC. Translation gives CSAQGQGFAGYTF.

This rearrangement joins TRBV30 to TRBJ1-1; D unclear. Germline V gene sequence: CDR1 GTSNPN, CDR2 SVGIG (reference sequence). The CDR3 totals 14 residues. Trimming took 0 bases from V and 0 from J, leaving 8 bases between them. CDR3 sequence: CAWSVPELNTEAFF. The CDR3 bases are TGTGCCTGGAGTGTACCTGAGTTGAACACTGAAGCTTTCTTT. Full variable domain (missing parts from reference TRBV30 and TRBJ1-1): SQTIHQWPATLVQPVGSPLSLECTVEGTSNPNLYWYRQAAGRGLQLLFYSVGIGQISSEVPQNLSASRPQDRQFILSSKKLLLSDSGFYLCAWSVPELNTEAFFGQGTRLTVV.

This clone was recorded only once. The chain links TRBV1 to TRBJ1-2. TRBV1 is a pseudogene segment. This CDR3 spans 17 amino acids. The CDR3 protein is CTSSQGRNSADSYGYTF. CDR3 sequence (DNA): TGCACCAGCAGCCAAGGGAGGAACTCGGCGGACTCCTATGGCTACACCTTC.

The gene calls are TRBV5-1 and TRBJ2-5; possibly TRBD1 for D (6 bases). Germline assignment: CDR1 SGHRS and CDR2 YFSETQ. This CDR3 comprises 15 residues. With 4 bases removed from V and 1 base from J, the gap between germline ends came to 14 bases. Written as DNA, the CDR3 is TGCGCCAGCAGCGCGGCAGGGGTTTCCCAAGAGACCCAGTACTTC. It encodes CASSAAGVSQETQYF.

V and J are TRBV6-1 and TRBJ2-5; D may be TRBD1 (6 bases). V lost 3 bases to trimming and J lost 1 base, with 9 bases between them. CDR1 and CDR2 (germline): MNHNS, SASEGT. The CDR3 is 14 amino acids. CDR3 nucleotide sequence: TGTGCCAGCAGTGATCAGGGGCCCCAAGAGACCCAGTACTTC. Residues: CASSDQGPQETQYF.

The rearrangement uses TRBV27 and TRBJ1-2; TRBD1 matches 10 bases. This CDR3 contains 15 residues. With 6 bases clipped from V and 8 bases from J, the junction kept 12 bases outside the gene matches. Germline V CDR1 and CDR2: MNHEY, SMNVEV (reference sequence). The CDR3 region is CASRDPGTGALGYTF. The CDR3 DNA sequence: TGTGCCAGCAGGGATCCGGGGACAGGGGCTCTCGGCTACACCTTC.

The table lists this clone with a count of one. The chain has TRBV5-4 and TRBJ2-3, with 10 bases aligning to TRBD2. Germline V CDR1 and CDR2: SGHNT, YYREEE (reference sequence). The CDR3 totals 16 residues. The V segment lost 2 bases and the J segment 3 bases; nucleotides outside the gene matches: 6. CDR3 region: CASSLVRAGGTDTQYF. CDR3 in DNA: TGTGCCAGCAGCTTAGTTAGAGCGGGAGGGACAGATACGCAGTATTTT.

Only a few counts were recorded for this clone. This chain uses TRBV25-1 with TRBJ1-2, with 7 bases identical to TRBD1. The CDR3 sequence is 13 residues long. Germline CDR1 reads MGHDK; CDR2 reads SYGVNS. Trimming removed 2 bases from V and 6 bases from J; junction bases left unmatched: 3. Here the CDR3 DNA reads TGTGCCAGCAGTGAACCCGACAGGGATGGCTACACCTTC. Translating gives CASSEPDRDGYTF.

This chain connects TRBV7-9 to TRBJ2-5; no definite D call. The V end lost 2 bases, the J end lost 2 bases, and 6 bases lay between the germline ends. This CDR3 has 13 amino acids. Germline V CDR1 and CDR2: SEHNR, FQNEAQ (reference sequence). The CDR3, as DNA: TGTGCCAGCAGCTTACGCGATCAAGAGACCCAGTACTTC. Its protein product is CASSLRDQETQYF.

V usage is TRBV2 and J usage is TRBJ2-5, with 13 bases matching TRBD2. The CDR3 sequence is 19 residues long. Looked up from germline, CDR1 is SNHLY and CDR2 is FYNNEI. With V trimmed by 1 base and J by 3 bases, 11 bases remained unmatched. The DNA of the CDR3 is TGTGCCAGCAGTGAAGAGCGACTAGCGGGAGGCACAACCAAAGAGACCCAGTACTTC. The encoded protein is CASSEERLAGGTTKETQYF.

The chain combines TRBV19 with TRBJ1-5, with TRBD1 matching over 8 bases. Germline CDR1 and CDR2: LNHDA and SQIVND (reference sequence). Trimming removed 6 bases from V and 1 base from J; junction bases left unmatched: 5. The CDR3 contains 15 residues. The DNA of the CDR3 is TGTGCCAGTAGGATACGGACAGGGAGCAATCAGCCCCAGCATTTT. Translated: CASRIRTGSNQPQHF. The full variable domain, with the rest looked up from reference TRBV19 and TRBJ1-5, is DGGITQSPKYLFRKEGQNVTLSCEQNLNHDAMYWYRQDPGQGLRLIYYSQIVNDFQKGDIAEGYSVSREKKESFPLTVTSAQKNPTAFYLCASRIRTGSNQPQHFGDGTRLSIL.

The CDR3 DNA follows: TGTGCCAGCATCGGGGGGTTTGGTGAAAAACTGTTTTTT. Its protein is CASIGGFGEKLFF. The chain links TRBV2 to TRBJ1-4; perhaps TRBD1 as D (5 bases). Trimming shortened V by 7 bases and J by 7 bases, and 13 bases separated the two germline ends. CDR3 size: 13 residues. The germline CDR1 and CDR2 sequences are SNHLY and FYNNEI.

The rearrangement joins TRBV27 to TRBJ2-3, with D maybe TRBD2 (5 bases). Trimming took off 1 base at V and 0 bases at J, with 11 bases between the two ends. Germline CDR1 is MNHEY and CDR2 is SMNVEV (reference sequence). This CDR3 contains 16 residues. The CDR3 sequence: CASSLLAGPSTDTQYF. In nucleotides, the CDR3 is TGTGCCAGCAGTTTATTGGCGGGCCCCAGCACAGATACGCAGTATTTT.

V usage is TRBV23-1 and J usage is TRBJ2-5; D is perhaps TRBD1 (5 bases). TRBV23-1 is noted as an ORF with a role that remains uncertain. The CDR3 runs 15 residues. Trimming took off 8 bases at V and 1 base at J, with 17 bases between the two ends. In nucleotides, the CDR3 is TGCGCCAGCCCACAGGTCGCACAAGCCCAAGAGACCCAGTACTTC. Protein: CASPQVAQAQETQYF.

This chain joins TRBV5-6 and TRBJ1-2; 7 bases align to TRBD1. This CDR3 region has 14 residues. Germline values: CDR1 SGHDT, CDR2 YYEEEE. V was clipped by 4 bases and J by 10 bases; unmatched bases: 13. CDR3 amino acids: CASSIGGTVWDYTF. The CDR3 DNA follows: TGTGCCAGCAGCATAGGGGGGACAGTGTGGGACTACACCTTC.